A single sample is the source of the 3 T cell receptor beta chains below, sequenced in a study of blood T cell repertoires in COVID-19. Method: immunoSEQ multiplex PCR; TCRdb's copy keeps in-frame clones and lacks some. The sample records 150,000 to 200,000 clones, about four fifths being singletons. Sequencing was done on a sample of peripheral blood. The receptors originated from a woman aged 55-70 years with COVID-19, enrolled during active disease.

Comment on this clone: The same CDR3 also results from other DNA sequences found in this sample. This chain connects TRBV7-2 to TRBJ1-2; 8 bases fit TRBD1. Germline CDR1 is SGHTA and CDR2 is FQGNSA. CDR3 length equals 13 residues. Trimming at V came to 5 bases and at J to 8 bases, leaving 7 bases not matched to a gene. CDR3 in amino acids: CASSQGQGDGYTF. CDR3 nucleotides: TGTGCCAGCAGCCAAGGACAGGGCGACGGCTACACCTTC.

The chain employs TRBV27 and TRBJ2-7; 9 bases are a match to TRBD2. The CDR3 has 14 residues. V lost 4 bases and J lost 6; bases outside the gene matches: 7. Germline CDR1 and CDR2: MNHEY and SMNVEV (reference sequence). CDR3 sequence reads: CASSSAGGVGEQYF. The DNA of the CDR3 is TGTGCCAGCAGTTCAGCGGGGGGCGTTGGCGAGCAGTACTTC.

This chain joins TRBV7-6 and TRBJ1-4; possible D gene TRBD1, 6 bases. The CDR3 runs 15 residues. Between the trimmed V and J ends, which lost 1 base and 4 bases, there was a span of 10 bases. Germline values: CDR1 SGHVS, CDR2 FNYEAQ. Written as DNA, the CDR3 is TGTGCCAGCAGCTTAGTGGACAGACTTAATGAAAAACTGTTTTTT. Translated, it gives CASSLVDRLNEKLFF.